The subject of this entry is one TCR beta chain. The antigen is not known. The PCR contained 60 Vbeta and 13 Jbeta primers. Some clones are missing from TCRdb's copy, which holds only in-frame ones; the method was immunoSEQ multiplex PCR. The data contain 150,000 to 200,000 clones, roughly 71% of them singletons. The data were obtained in a study of cytomegalovirus exposure and HLA in healthy donors. After removal of 7 bases from V and 4 bases from J, the junction contained 12 bases not matched to a gene. Germline assignment: CDR1 SNHLY and CDR2 FYNNEI. The CDR3 consists of 15 residues. General study findings and limits: Many donors shared some public TCRs, even though most TCR sequences were rare.

Sequenced material: PBMCs. The TCR originated in a woman between 45 and 65 years old in good health and CMV-seropositive. This rearrangement joins TRBV2 to TRBJ1-1; 7 bases are shared with TRBD1. In nucleotides, the CDR3 is TGTGCCAGCAAATTGGGCAGGGGGTACGGCACTGAAGCTTTCTTT. This codes for CASKLGRGYGTEAFF.